Ten or more counts support the clone carrying this T cell receptor beta chain. What it binds is not known. RNA transcripts yielded amplified TCR beta CDR3 regions. During a first-round RT-PCR of the TCR CDR3, the HTBI primer set was used. TCRdb reprocessed the multiplex PCR reads via MiXCR and lists one record per CDR3 protein. The sample includes more than 150,000 distinct CDR3 sequences, about 17% seen only once; the top ten take around 27%. The sample originates from a study of T cells in Graves' hyperthyroidism and ophthalmopathy. The overall study: Peripheral blood was drawn at first diagnosis, prior to all treatment.

Germline V gives CDR1 SNHLY, CDR2 FYNNEI. V was clipped by 7 bases and J by 0 bases, with 13 bases between them. This CDR3 comprises 16 residues. The patients, who ranged from 18 to 65 in age, presented with newly diagnosed hyperthyroidism lasting under 2 months. Study findings and constraints: Blood also held most thyroid clonotypes expanded beyond 0.001.

The sequence derives from a woman between 45 and 60 years old with Graves' hyperthyroidism. Sequenced: blood. The chain uses TRBV2 and TRBJ2-6; possibly TRBD2 for D (6 bases). The CDR3 loop is CASTGREASGANVLTF. CDR3 nucleotides: TGTGCCAGCACGGGCAGGGAGGCCTCTGGGGCCAACGTCCTGACTTTC.